The source of this T cell receptor beta chain is a study of beta chain features in type 1 diabetes. This clone was picked up a small number of times. The target antigen is unknown. Using CD45RO/CCR7/CD25/CD127/CD95/CD27, CD4+ naive, central memory, regulatory and stem cell-like memory cells were sorted. Broader study findings: Type 1 diabetes patients had moderately but significantly shorter TCRB CDR3s in all four CD4+ subsets. Among type 1 diabetes patients, VDJ junctions had fewer insertions and more deletions.

The entirety of the isolated RNA underwent reverse transcription, so expressed TCRB transcripts were sequenced. Only in-frame clones appear in the TCRdb table, and some are missing; sequencing was by immunoSEQ multiplex PCR. The sample records a few hundred thousand clones, roughly 13% being singletons. This CDR3 region has 15 residues. Germline V gives CDR1 SNHLY, CDR2 FYNNEI. V was trimmed by 7 bases and J by 3 bases, leaving 18 bases between them. The sample comprised naive CD4+ T cells from blood. The J gene is TRBJ1-1, the V gene TRBV2; TRBD1 is a possible D gene (5 bases). The clonotype comes from a man between 18 and 29 years old in good health. The DNA for the CDR3 is TGTGCCAGCATTGCCCGGGGGGGTAGGGACACTGAAGCTTTCTTT. Its protein is CASIARGGRDTEAFF.